This TCR beta chain was retrieved from a study of blood T cell repertoires in COVID-19. Source study methods: Cell counts per sample came from amplifying reference gene primers. The data were produced by immunoSEQ multiplex PCR, yet TCRdb's version contains in-frame clones alone and is incomplete. That table gives V, J and clone size, and the DNA gave D and trimming. The table has 450,000 to 500,000 clones, approximately 90% seen once. There are a few counts of this clone. V lost 8 bases, J lost 5 bases, and 15 bases lay in between. The CDR3 has 13 amino acids. The V gene's germline CDR1 is SNHLY and CDR2 FYNNEI. Recruits, aged about 18 to 95 years, lived in under 25 US areas. All recovered Cohort 3 donors got two negative PCRs, got clearance, or saw symptom resolution.

Sequenced material: PBMCs or T cells enriched from blood (not recorded which). This clonotype was obtained from a woman aged 55-69 years who had recovered from COVID-19. The V call is TRBV2, the J call TRBJ1-1, with a tentative D call TRBD1 (6 bases). The CDR3 reads CASGLGGRTEAFF. In DNA form, the CDR3 reads TGTGCCAGCGGGTTAGGGGGAAGAACTGAAGCTTTCTTT.